This T cell receptor (beta chain) was observed in a study of blood T cells in healthy people across ages. Notes on the study in general: In these data, TCR beta diversity tracked strongly with naive T cell percentage.

The use of a sample-barcoded 5' primer and a J-beta primer mix characterized a second PCR of about 7 to 12 cycles. A single record per CDR3 protein comes from TCRdb applying MiXCR to the 5' RACE reads. The table includes approximately 850,000 distinct CDR3 sequences, around 43% detected once. CDR1 MNHEY and CDR2 SVGEGT come from the germline V gene. The CDR3 runs 16 residues. The trim removed 6 bases at V and 0 bases at J, leaving 9 bases unmatched. This clonotype was counted a few times. As yet, its antigen is unknown. This chain links TRBV6-2 or TRBV6-3 with TRBJ2-7; TRBD1 matches at 9 bases. Specimen: blood. The clonotype originates from a man between 60 and 70 years old in good health. The CDR3 loop reads CASRPGGQGSSYEQYF. The CDR3 DNA reads as TGTGCCAGCAGGCCGGGGGGACAGGGATCCTCCTACGAGCAGTACTTC.